The clone carrying this TCR beta chain appeared a few times. TCRdb redid the calling of the RT-PCR reads with MiXCR, one entry per CDR3 protein. This table has about 680,000 distinct CDR3 sequences, 12% to 15% appearing once. After removal of 4 bases from V and 0 bases from J, the junction contained 4 bases not matched to a gene. The CDR3 has 17 amino acids. CDR1 LGHDT and CDR2 YNNKEL come from the germline V gene (reference sequence). The receptor was isolated from a female donor in good health, serving as a healthy control. The chain links TRBV3-1 to TRBJ2-1; 12 bases match TRBD2. The sequencing sample was made of memory CD4+ T cells from blood. The CDR3 loop is CASSPTSGRYSYNEQFF. CDR3 in DNA: TGTGCCAGCAGCCCTACTAGCGGGAGGTACTCCTACAATGAGCAGTTCTTC.